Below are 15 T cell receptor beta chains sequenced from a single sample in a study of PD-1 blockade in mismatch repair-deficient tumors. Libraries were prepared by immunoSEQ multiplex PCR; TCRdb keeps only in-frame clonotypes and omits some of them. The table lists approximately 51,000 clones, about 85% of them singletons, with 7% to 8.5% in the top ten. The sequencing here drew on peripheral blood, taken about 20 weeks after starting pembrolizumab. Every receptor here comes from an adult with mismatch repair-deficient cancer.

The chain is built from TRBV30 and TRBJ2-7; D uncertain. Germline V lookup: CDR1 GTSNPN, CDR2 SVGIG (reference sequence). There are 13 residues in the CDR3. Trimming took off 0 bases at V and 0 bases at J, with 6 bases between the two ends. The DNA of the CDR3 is TGTGCCTGGAGTGTGTCGAACTCCTACGAGCAGTACTTC. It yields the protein CAWSVSNSYEQYF.

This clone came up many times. This CDR3 is CASGGTGYFEQYF. DNA for the CDR3: TGTGCCAGCGGAGGGACAGGATACTTCGAGCAGTACTTC. V is TRBV2 and J is TRBJ2-7; 8 bases match TRBD1. CDR1 is SNHLY, CDR2 FYNNEI, per germline. The CDR3 has 13 amino acids. V trimming: 8 bases; J trimming: 6 bases; junction bases outside the gene matches: 9.

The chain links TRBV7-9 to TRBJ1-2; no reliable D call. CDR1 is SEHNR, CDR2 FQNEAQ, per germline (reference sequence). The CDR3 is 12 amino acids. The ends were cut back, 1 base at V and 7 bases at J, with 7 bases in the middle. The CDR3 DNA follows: TGTGCCAGCAGCTTAGACGTATCTGGCTACACCTTC. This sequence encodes CASSLDVSGYTF.

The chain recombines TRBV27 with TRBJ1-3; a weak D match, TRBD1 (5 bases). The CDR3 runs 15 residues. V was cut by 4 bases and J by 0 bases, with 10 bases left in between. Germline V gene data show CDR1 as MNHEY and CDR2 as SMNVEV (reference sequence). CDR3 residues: CASSSQGRSGNTIYF. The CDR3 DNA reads TGTGCCAGCAGTTCCCAGGGACGCTCTGGAAACACCATATATTTT.

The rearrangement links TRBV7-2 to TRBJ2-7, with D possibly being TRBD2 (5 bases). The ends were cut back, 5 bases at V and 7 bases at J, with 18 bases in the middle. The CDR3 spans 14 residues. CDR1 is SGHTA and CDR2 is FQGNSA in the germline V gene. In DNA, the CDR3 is TGTGCCAGCAGCACACAGAGTGGATTAGCGGAGCAGTACTTC. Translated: CASSTQSGLAEQYF.

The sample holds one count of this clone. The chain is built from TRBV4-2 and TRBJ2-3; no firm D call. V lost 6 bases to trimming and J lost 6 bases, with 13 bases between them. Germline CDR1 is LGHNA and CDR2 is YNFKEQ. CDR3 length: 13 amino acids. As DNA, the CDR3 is TGTGCCAGCAGTCCATGGTTAATGGATACGCAGTATTTT. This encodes CASSPWLMDTQYF.

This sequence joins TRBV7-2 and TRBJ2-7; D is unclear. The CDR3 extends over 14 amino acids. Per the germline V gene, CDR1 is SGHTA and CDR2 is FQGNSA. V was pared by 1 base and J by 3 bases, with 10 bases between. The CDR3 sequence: CASSLGERNYEQYF. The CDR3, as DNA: TGTGCCAGCAGCTTAGGTGAGCGAAACTACGAGCAGTACTTC.

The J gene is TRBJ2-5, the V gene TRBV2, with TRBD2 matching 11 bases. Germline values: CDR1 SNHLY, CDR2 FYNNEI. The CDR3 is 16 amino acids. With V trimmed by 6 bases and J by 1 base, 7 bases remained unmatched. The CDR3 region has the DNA TGTGCCAGCAGGCTGACTAGCGGGAATGGCCAAGAGACCCAGTACTTC. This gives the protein CASRLTSGNGQETQYF.

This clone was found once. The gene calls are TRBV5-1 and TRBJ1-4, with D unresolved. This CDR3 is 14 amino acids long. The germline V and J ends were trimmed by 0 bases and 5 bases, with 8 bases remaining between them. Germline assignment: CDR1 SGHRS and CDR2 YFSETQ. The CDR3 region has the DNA TGCGCCAGCAGCTTGGTACCAGAGAATGAAAAACTGTTTTTT. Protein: CASSLVPENEKLFF.

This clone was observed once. In DNA, the CDR3 is TGTGCCAGCAGTCGACAGGGGTTGAACACTGAAGCTTTCTTT. This encodes CASSRQGLNTEAFF. The rearrangement uses TRBV6-6 and TRBJ1-1; TRBD1 agrees at 8 bases. V was pared by 5 bases and J by 0 bases, with 2 bases of the junction left unmatched. The CDR3 has 14 residues. Looked up from germline, CDR1 is MNHNY and CDR2 is SVGAGI (reference sequence).

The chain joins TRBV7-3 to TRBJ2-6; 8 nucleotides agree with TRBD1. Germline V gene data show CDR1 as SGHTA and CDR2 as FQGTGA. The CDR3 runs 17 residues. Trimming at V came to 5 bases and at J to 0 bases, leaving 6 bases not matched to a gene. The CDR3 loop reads CASSPTGDNSGANVLTF. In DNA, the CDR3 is TGTGCCAGCAGCCCGACAGGGGACAACTCTGGGGCCAACGTCCTGACTTTC.

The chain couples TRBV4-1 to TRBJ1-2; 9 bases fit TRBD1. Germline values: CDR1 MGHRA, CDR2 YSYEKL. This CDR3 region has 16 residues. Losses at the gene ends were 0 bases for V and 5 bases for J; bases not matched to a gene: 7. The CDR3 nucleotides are TGCGCCAGCAGCCAAGAGGGCTTGGACAGGGGATATGGCTACACCTTC. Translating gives CASSQEGLDRGYGYTF.

CDR3 amino acids: CASSPPLSSGIYNEQFF. The CDR3, as DNA: TGTGCCAGCAGCCCACCCCTTTCTAGCGGGATTTACAATGAGCAGTTCTTC. The genes are TRBV5-4 and TRBJ2-1; 9 bases match TRBD2. Germline trimming cut 4 bases from V and 4 bases from J; bases unmatched to any gene: 12. This CDR3 is 17 amino acids long. Germline CDR1 is SGHNT and CDR2 is YYREEE (reference sequence).

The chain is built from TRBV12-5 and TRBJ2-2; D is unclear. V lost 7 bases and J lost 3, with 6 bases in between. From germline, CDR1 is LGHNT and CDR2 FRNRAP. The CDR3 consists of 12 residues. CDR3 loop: CASESDTGELFF. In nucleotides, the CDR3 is TGTGCTAGTGAATCAGACACCGGGGAGCTGTTTTTT. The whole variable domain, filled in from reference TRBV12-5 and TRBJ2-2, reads DARVTQTPRHKVTEMGQEVTMRCQPILGHNTVFWYRQTMMQGLELLAYFRNRAPLDDSGMPKDRFSAEMPDATLATLKIQPSEPRDSAVYFCASESDTGELFFGEGSRLTVL.

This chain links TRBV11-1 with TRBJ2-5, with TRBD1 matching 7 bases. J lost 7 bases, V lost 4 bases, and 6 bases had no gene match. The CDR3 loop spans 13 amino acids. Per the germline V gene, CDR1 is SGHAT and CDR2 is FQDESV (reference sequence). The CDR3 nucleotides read TGTGCCAGCAGCTCAACAGGGGTAGGGACCCAGTACTTC. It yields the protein CASSSTGVGTQYF.